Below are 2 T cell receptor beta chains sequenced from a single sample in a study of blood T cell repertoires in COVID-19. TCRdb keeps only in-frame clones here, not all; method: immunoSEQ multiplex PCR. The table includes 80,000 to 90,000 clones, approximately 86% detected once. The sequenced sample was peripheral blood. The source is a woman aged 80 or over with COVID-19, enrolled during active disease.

CDR3 sequence: CSAIRGDTQYF. The CDR3 DNA follows: TGCAGTGCCATTAGGGGAGATACGCAGTATTTT. This chain links TRBV20-1 with TRBJ2-3; perhaps TRBD1 as D (5 bases). Trimming shortened V by 6 bases and J by 5 bases, and 9 bases separated the two germline ends. The CDR3 is 11 residues long. Germline CDR1 is DFQATT and CDR2 is SNEGSKA (reference sequence).

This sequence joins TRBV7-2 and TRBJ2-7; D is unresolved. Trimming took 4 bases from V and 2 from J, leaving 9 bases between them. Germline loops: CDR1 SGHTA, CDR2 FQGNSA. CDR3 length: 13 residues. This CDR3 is CASSSPGTYEQYF. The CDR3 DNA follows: TGTGCCAGCAGCTCCCCAGGTACCTACGAGCAGTACTTC.